This T cell receptor (beta chain) is drawn from a study of blood T cell repertoires in COVID-19. Study at large: COVID-19 samples, acute and convalescent, were from the United States, Italy and Spain. Sources were T cells, B-cell-depleted T cells, or PBMCs; the material itself was cDNA or gDNA.

Trimming removed 2 bases from V and 0 bases from J, with 14 bases in between. This CDR3 is 17 amino acids long. Authors' processing steps: Estimates of nucleated cell counts were drawn from the amplification of reference gene primers. Generated by immunoSEQ multiplex PCR, the TCRdb table keeps only in-frame clones and is missing some. V, J and clone size are taken as reported in that table, and D and trimming were inferred from the DNA itself. The table includes some 29,000 clones, around 89% detected once. This TCR was sampled from a human donor in a cohort sampled during active COVID-19. Sequencing was performed on peripheral blood. The V gene is TRBV6-7, the J gene TRBJ1-3, with D unclear. TRBV6-7 is known as an ORF, though its function is uncertain. DNA of the CDR3: TGTGCCAGCAGTTACCTTACAAATTTCAGCTCTGGAAACACCATATATTTT. This codes for CASSYLTNFSSGNTIYF.